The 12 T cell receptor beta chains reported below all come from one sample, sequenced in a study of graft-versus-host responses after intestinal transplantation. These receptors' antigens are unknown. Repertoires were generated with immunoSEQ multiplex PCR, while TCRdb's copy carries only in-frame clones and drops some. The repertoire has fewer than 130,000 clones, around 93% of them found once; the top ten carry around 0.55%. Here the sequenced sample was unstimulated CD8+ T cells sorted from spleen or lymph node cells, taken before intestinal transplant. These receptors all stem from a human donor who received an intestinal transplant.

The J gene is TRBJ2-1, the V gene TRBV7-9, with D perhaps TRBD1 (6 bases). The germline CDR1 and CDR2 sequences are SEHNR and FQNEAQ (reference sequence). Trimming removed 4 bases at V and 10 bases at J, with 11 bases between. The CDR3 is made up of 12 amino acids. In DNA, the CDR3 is TGTGCCAGCAGCTCACAGGGTGACGAGCAGTTCTTC. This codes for CASSSQGDEQFF. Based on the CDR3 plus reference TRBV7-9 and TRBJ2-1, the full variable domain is DTGVSQNPRHKITKRGQNVTFRCDPISEHNRLYWYRQTLGQGPEFLTYFQNEAQLEKSRLLSDRFSAERPKGSFSTLEIQRTEQGDSAMYLCASSSQGDEQFFGPGTRLTVL.

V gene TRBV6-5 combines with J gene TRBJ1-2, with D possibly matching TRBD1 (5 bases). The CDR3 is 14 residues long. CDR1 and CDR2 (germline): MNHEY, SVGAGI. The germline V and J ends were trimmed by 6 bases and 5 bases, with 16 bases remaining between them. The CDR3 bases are TGTGCCAGCAGCCCACCGGGACGTCAGTATGGCTACACCTTC. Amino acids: CASSPPGRQYGYTF.

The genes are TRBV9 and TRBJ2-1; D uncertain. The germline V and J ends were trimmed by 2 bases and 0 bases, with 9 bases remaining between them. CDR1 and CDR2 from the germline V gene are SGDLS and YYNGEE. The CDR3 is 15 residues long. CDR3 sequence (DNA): TGTGCCAGCAGCGTGGTTGGGGACTCCTACAATGAGCAGTTCTTC. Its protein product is CASSVVGDSYNEQFF.

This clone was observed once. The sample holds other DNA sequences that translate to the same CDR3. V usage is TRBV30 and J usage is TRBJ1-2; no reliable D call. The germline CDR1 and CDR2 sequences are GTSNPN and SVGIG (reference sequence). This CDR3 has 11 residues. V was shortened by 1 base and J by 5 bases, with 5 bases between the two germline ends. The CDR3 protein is CAWSGGYGYTF. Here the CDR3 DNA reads TGTGCCTGGAGTGGAGGGTATGGCTACACCTTC.

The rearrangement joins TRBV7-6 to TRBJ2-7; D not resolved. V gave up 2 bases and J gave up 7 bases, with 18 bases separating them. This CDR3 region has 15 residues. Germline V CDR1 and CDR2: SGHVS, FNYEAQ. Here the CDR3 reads CASSLTGRSLPEQYF. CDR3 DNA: TGTGCCAGCAGCTTAACTGGACGGTCGCTCCCTGAGCAGTACTTC.

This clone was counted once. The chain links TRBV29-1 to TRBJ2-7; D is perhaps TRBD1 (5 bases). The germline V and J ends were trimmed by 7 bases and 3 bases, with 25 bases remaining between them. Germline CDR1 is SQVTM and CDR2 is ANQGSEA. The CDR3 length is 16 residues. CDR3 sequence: CSGRTFPTAQDYEQYF. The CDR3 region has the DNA TGCAGCGGCCGGACCTTTCCGACAGCCCAAGACTACGAGCAGTACTTC.

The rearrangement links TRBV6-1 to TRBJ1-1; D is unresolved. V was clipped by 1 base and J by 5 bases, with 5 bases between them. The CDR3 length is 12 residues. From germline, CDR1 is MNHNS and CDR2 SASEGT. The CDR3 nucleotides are TGTGCCAGCAGTGAAGTGGGTACTGAAGCTTTCTTT. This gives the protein CASSEVGTEAFF.

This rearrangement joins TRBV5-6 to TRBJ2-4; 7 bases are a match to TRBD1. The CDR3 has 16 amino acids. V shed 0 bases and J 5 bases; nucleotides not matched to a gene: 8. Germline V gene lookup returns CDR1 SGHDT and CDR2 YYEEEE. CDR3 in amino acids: CASSLDRGYRENIQYF. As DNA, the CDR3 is TGTGCCAGCAGCTTGGACAGGGGCTACAGGGAAAACATTCAGTACTTC.

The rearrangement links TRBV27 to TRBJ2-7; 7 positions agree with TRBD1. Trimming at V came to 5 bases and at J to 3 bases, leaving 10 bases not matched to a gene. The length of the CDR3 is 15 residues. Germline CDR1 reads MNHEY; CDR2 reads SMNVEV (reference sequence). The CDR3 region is CASSTSPGQFYEQYF. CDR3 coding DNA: TGTGCCAGCAGTACATCTCCGGGACAGTTCTACGAGCAGTACTTC.

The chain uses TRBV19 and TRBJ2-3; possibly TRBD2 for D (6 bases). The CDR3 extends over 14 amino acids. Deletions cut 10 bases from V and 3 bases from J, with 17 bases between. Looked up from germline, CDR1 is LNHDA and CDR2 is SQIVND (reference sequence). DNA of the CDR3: TGTGCCACCAATTGGGGGACTTTTACAGATACGCAGTATTTT. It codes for CATNWGTFTDTQYF.

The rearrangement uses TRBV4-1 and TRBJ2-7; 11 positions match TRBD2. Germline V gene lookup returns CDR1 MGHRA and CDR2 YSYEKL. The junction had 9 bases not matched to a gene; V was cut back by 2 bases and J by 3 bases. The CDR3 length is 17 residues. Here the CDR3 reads CASSQSTSGTSGYEQYF. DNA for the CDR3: TGCGCCAGCAGCCAATCTACGTCCGGGACTAGCGGCTACGAGCAGTACTTC.

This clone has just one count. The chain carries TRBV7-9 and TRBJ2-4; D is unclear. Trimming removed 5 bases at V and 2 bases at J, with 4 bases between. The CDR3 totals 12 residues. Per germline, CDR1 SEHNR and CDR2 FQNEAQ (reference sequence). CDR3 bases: TGTGCCAGCAGCGGGACCAAAAACATTCAGTACTTC. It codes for CASSGTKNIQYF.